This TCR beta chain was recovered during a study of molecular identifiers for immune sequencing clone quantification. In the study overall: Replicate RNA from around 20,000 or 100,000 naive CD8 T cells formed five aliquots; four were sequenced. Study-wide findings and caveats: Same-barcode identical TCR molecules could make highly expanded clones look smaller than they are.

It was from about 21,000 to 970,000 sorted cells, with 10%, 30% or 50% RNA, that naive CD8 libraries came. TCRdb ran MiXCR on the PCR reads and lists one entry per CDR3 protein. The repertoire holds 53,000 or so distinct CDR3 sequences, about a third seen once, with 3% to 4.5% in the top ten. This clonotype was seen a few times. Its antigen is unknown. Losses at the gene ends were 5 bases for V and 4 bases for J; bases not matched to a gene: 6. This CDR3 comprises 15 residues. This chain connects TRBV12-3 or TRBV12-4 to TRBJ1-1, with TRBD1 matching 11 bases. The origin of this receptor is a human donor in good health. Some libraries in this study had Jurkat cell RNA spiked in. Material: naive CD8+ T cells from blood, with Jurkat cell RNA spiked in. The subset here: FACS-sorted CD8+CD4-CCR7+CD45RA+ naive T cells. The CDR3 DNA is TGTGCCAGCAGTCTTGGACAGGGGGCTGTCACTGAAGCTTTCTTT. Amino acid sequence: CASSLGQGAVTEAFF.